This TCR beta chain was obtained from a study of T-cell reconstitution after alpha-beta-depleted transplantation in children. Unique molecular identifiers were incorporated during preparation of the TCRbeta library. Using its own MiXCR run on the PCR reads, TCRdb lists one record per CDR3 protein. The repertoire holds about 500,000 distinct CDR3 sequences, 32% seen once, with 2.4% in the top ten. This clonotype has more than one count but fewer than ten. CDR1 MNHNS and CDR2 SASEGT come from the germline V gene. The CDR3 consists of 13 residues. Trimming removed 6 bases from V and 5 bases from J, with 13 bases in between.

The chain employs TRBV6-1 and TRBJ1-1; D is ambiguous. The sequencing used PBMCs from the stem cell graft donor, collected from the stem cell graft. This receptor was identified in a human donor who donated a stem cell graft to a child with aplastic anemia. CDR3 sequence: CASSPDGSTEAFF. The DNA for the CDR3 is TGTGCCAGCAGCCCCGATGGGAGTACTGAAGCTTTCTTT.